These 27 T cell receptor beta chains share one sample of origin, sequenced in a study of blood T cell repertoires in COVID-19. Produced via immunoSEQ multiplex PCR; TCRdb's table is partial and in-frame only. The table has 110,000 or so clones, roughly four fifths seen once. The sample consisted of peripheral blood. These receptors all come from a woman in her 70s with acute or convalescent COVID-19.

V gene TRBV6-5 combines with J gene TRBJ1-2; TRBD1 is a possible D gene (6 bases). V lost 7 bases and J lost 0, with 15 bases in between. Germline CDR1 and CDR2: MNHEY and SVGAGI. CDR3 length: 15 residues. The CDR3 sequence is CASTRGASTNYGYTF. CDR3 DNA sequence: TGTGCCAGCACCCGGGGGGCTTCTACTAACTATGGCTACACCTTC.

This clone was observed once. The chain combines TRBV7-3 with TRBJ2-7; 9 bases are a match to TRBD1. This CDR3 comprises 15 residues. With 2 bases clipped from V and 0 bases from J, the junction kept 2 bases outside the gene matches. Germline V gene data show CDR1 as SGHTA and CDR2 as FQGTGA. CDR3 residues: CASSLSGQGSYEQYF. The CDR3 DNA follows: TGTGCCAGCAGCTTATCGGGACAGGGCTCCTACGAGCAGTACTTC.

J is TRBJ1-1 and V is TRBV19; D gene ambiguous. Germline CDR1 and CDR2: LNHDA and SQIVND (reference sequence). V was pared by 8 bases and J by 7 bases, with 14 bases between. The CDR3 consists of 12 residues. The DNA for the CDR3 is TGTGCCAGTTCGCAGGCGCTGGGTGAAGCTTTCTTT. Protein sequence: CASSQALGEAFF.

CDR3 loop: CASSLAATYEGSPLHF. DNA for the CDR3: TGCGCCAGCAGCTTGGCGGCAACCTACGAGGGATCACCCCTCCACTTT. The V and J genes are TRBV5-1 and TRBJ1-6; D is unresolved. Trimming removed 0 bases at V and 10 bases at J, with 17 bases between. The CDR3 length is 16 residues. Germline CDR1 and CDR2: SGHRS and YFSETQ.

The chain joins TRBV25-1 to TRBJ1-4, with D tentatively TRBD1 (6 bases). Germline V gene lookup returns CDR1 MGHDK and CDR2 SYGVNS. Trimming shortened V by 2 bases and J by 7 bases, and 14 bases separated the two germline ends. This CDR3 comprises 15 residues. CDR3 nucleotide sequence: TGTGCCAGCAGTGAAAACGGGGGGCTGGGTGAAAAACTGTTTTTT. Its protein product is CASSENGGLGEKLFF.

V is TRBV20-1 and J is TRBJ1-2; a weak D match, TRBD1 (5 bases). V was cut by 5 bases and J by 8 bases, with 12 bases left in between. Germline V CDR1 and CDR2: DFQATT, SNEGSKA (reference sequence). This CDR3 has 11 amino acids. The CDR3 bases are TGCAGTGCTGCCAGGGAGGGAGGCTACACCTTC. It is translated as CSAAREGGYTF.

This clone is a singleton in its sample. The rearrangement links TRBV7-8 to TRBJ2-7, with a weak D call TRBD1 (6 bases). Trimming took 5 bases from V and 3 from J, leaving 17 bases between them. There are 15 residues in the CDR3. Germline V gives CDR1 SGHVS, CDR2 FQNEAQ. As DNA, the CDR3 is TGTGCCAGCAGCCCAAAAAGGACAGCTATCTACGAGCAGTACTTC. Translation: CASSPKRTAIYEQYF.

The chain employs TRBV18 and TRBJ1-1, with 8 nucleotides matching TRBD1. The CDR3 loop spans 13 amino acids. The germline gives CDR1 KGHSH, CDR2 LQKENI. V lost 6 bases, J lost 4 bases, and 4 bases stayed unmatched. The CDR3 is CASSAGGITEAFF. CDR3 nucleotide sequence: TGTGCCAGCTCGGCAGGGGGCATCACTGAAGCTTTCTTT.

The chain recombines TRBV2 with TRBJ1-1; weak D call: TRBD1 (5 bases). Looked up from germline, CDR1 is SNHLY and CDR2 is FYNNEI. V was pared by 4 bases and J by 0 bases, with 6 bases between. This CDR3 is 13 amino acids long. The CDR3 DNA reads TGTGCCAGCAGTGGACAGATGAACACTGAAGCTTTCTTT. Its translation: CASSGQMNTEAFF. Drawing the rest from reference TRBV2 and TRBJ1-1, the complete variable domain is EPEVTQTPSHQVTQMGQEVILRCVPISNHLYFYWYRQILGQKVEFLVSFYNNEISEKSEIFDDQFSVERPDGSNFTLKIRSTKLEDSAMYFCASSGQMNTEAFFGQGTRLTVV.

The chain couples TRBV3-1 (or the pseudogene TRBV3-2) to TRBJ2-4; 9 bases are shared with TRBD1. The CDR3 runs 15 residues. V shed 6 bases and J 7 bases; nucleotides not matched to a gene: 10. Germline V gene data show CDR1 as LGHDT and CDR2 as YNNKEL (reference sequence). CDR3 nucleotide sequence: TGTGCCAGCAGGCCAACCGGGACAGGGCTGAACATTCAGTACTTC. It specifies CASRPTGTGLNIQYF.

The chain carries TRBV29-1 and TRBJ2-3, with a possible D match to TRBD2 (5 bases). The V gene lost 6 bases and the J gene lost 6 bases, with 19 bases spanning the gap. From germline, CDR1 is SQVTM and CDR2 ANQGSEA. The CDR3 is made up of 14 amino acids. The CDR3 nucleotides are TGCAGCGTCTATACGGCCTCGAGGGCGGATACGCAGTATTTT. This translates into CSVYTASRADTQYF.

The chain employs TRBV19 and TRBJ2-3, with 10 bases fitting TRBD2. This CDR3 has 16 amino acids. The germline V gene has CDR1 LNHDA and CDR2 SQIVND (reference sequence). After removal of 5 bases from V and 4 bases from J, the junction contained 9 bases not matched to a gene. The CDR3 sequence is CASSELSGGAADTQYF. For the CDR3, the DNA is TGTGCCAGTAGTGAACTGAGCGGGGGGGCCGCAGATACGCAGTATTTT.

The CDR3 sequence is CASSQQPSGLADNEQFF. In nucleotides, the CDR3 is TGCGCCAGCAGCCAACAACCTTCGGGACTAGCGGACAATGAGCAGTTCTTC. The V and J genes are TRBV4-3 and TRBJ2-1; 11 bases map to TRBD2. The CDR3 extends over 17 amino acids. With 2 bases clipped from V and 5 bases from J, the junction kept 8 bases outside the gene matches. Germline CDR1 reads LGHNA; CDR2 reads YSLEER.

The chain uses TRBV5-4 and TRBJ1-3; D unclear. Germline lookup yields CDR1 SGHNT and CDR2 YYREEE (reference sequence). This CDR3 is built from 16 residues. The ends were cut back, 0 bases at V and 0 bases at J, with 10 bases in the middle. This CDR3 reads CASSLGGTSSGNTIYF. The CDR3 DNA follows: TGTGCCAGCAGCTTGGGAGGAACCTCCTCTGGAAACACCATATATTTT.

V and J are TRBV19 and TRBJ2-2, with D maybe TRBD2 (5 bases). Trimming removed 6 bases at V and 3 bases at J, with 11 bases between. The CDR3 contains 14 residues. Germline V gene data show CDR1 as LNHDA and CDR2 as SQIVND (reference sequence). The CDR3, as DNA: TGTGCCAGTAGAGGAGGCAGCTACACCGGGGAGCTGTTTTTT. Amino acids: CASRGGSYTGELFF.

V gene TRBV28 combines with J gene TRBJ2-7; D ambiguous. V lost 6 bases and J 2 bases, leaving 8 bases between the germline ends. The CDR3 has 12 residues. Germline loops: CDR1 MDHEN, CDR2 SYDVKM. CDR3 sequence: CASSLRAYEQYF. The CDR3 DNA sequence: TGTGCCAGCAGCCTCCGAGCCTACGAGCAGTACTTC. Full variable domain (rest looked up from reference TRBV28 and TRBJ2-7): DVKVTQSSRYLVKRTGEKVFLECVQDMDHENMFWYRQDPGLGLRLIYFSYDVKMKEKGDIPEGYSVSREKKERFSLILESASTNQTSMYLCASSLRAYEQYFGPGTRLTVT.

The chain recombines TRBV30 with TRBJ1-2, with 10 bases matching TRBD1. Germline loops: CDR1 GTSNPN, CDR2 SVGIG (reference sequence). Trimming cost V 2 bases and J 6 bases; bases outside gene matches: 3. The length of the CDR3 is 13 residues. The CDR3, as DNA: TGTGCCTGGAGTAATGGACAGGGGGATGGCTACACCTTC. Translating it yields CAWSNGQGDGYTF. The whole variable domain, filled in from reference TRBV30 and TRBJ1-2, reads SQTIHQWPATLVQPVGSPLSLECTVEGTSNPNLYWYRQAAGRGLQLLFYSVGIGQISSEVPQNLSASRPQDRQFILSSKKLLLSDSGFYLCAWSNGQGDGYTFGSGTRLTVV.

This clone was observed a single time. This chain uses TRBV10-1 with TRBJ1-5; TRBD1 aligns across 7 bases. The V gene's germline CDR1 is WNHNN and CDR2 SYGVQD (reference sequence). This CDR3 has 15 residues. V lost 6 bases, J lost 0 bases, and 5 bases stayed unmatched. Here the CDR3 DNA reads TGCGCCAGCAGGGACGGGACAGCTAGCAATCAGCCCCAGCATTTT. Translating it yields CASRDGTASNQPQHF.

The chain recombines TRBV7-6 with TRBJ1-3; 7 bases align to TRBD1. CDR1 SGHVS and CDR2 FNYEAQ come from the germline V gene. Trimming cost V 2 bases and J 0 bases; bases outside gene matches: 7. This CDR3 has 17 residues. This CDR3 reads CASSLKGTVGSGNTIYF. For the CDR3, the DNA is TGTGCCAGCAGCTTAAAGGGGACAGTCGGCTCTGGAAACACCATATATTTT.

The chain is built from TRBV15 and TRBJ1-2, with 8 bases fitting TRBD1. From germline, CDR1 is LNHNV and CDR2 YYDKDF (reference sequence). There are 15 residues in the CDR3. The ends lost 1 base at V and 8 bases at J; junction bases unmatched: 9. The CDR3 reads CATSRVRGQESGYTF. As DNA, the CDR3 is TGTGCCACCAGCAGAGTAAGGGGACAGGAATCGGGCTACACCTTC.

V gene TRBV5-4 combines with J gene TRBJ1-1; 7 bases are shared with TRBD1. Germline CDR1 reads SGHNT; CDR2 reads YYREEE (reference sequence). V shed 4 bases and J 4 bases; nucleotides not matched to a gene: 4. This CDR3 spans 13 amino acids. In DNA, the CDR3 is TGTGCCAGCAGCGATACAGGGGTCACTGAAGCTTTCTTT. It translates to CASSDTGVTEAFF. The full variable domain, with the rest looked up from reference TRBV5-4 and TRBJ1-1, is ETGVTQSPTHLIKTRGQQVTLRCSSQSGHNTVSWYQQALGQGPQFIFQYYREEENGRGNFPPRFSGLQFPNYSSELNVNALELDDSALYLCASSDTGVTEAFFGQGTRLTVV.

The rearrangement joins TRBV4-3 to TRBJ1-1; 9 nucleotides match TRBD1. The germline gives CDR1 LGHNA, CDR2 YSLEER. The CDR3 contains 15 residues. J lost 5 bases, V lost 3 bases, and 7 bases had no gene match. The CDR3 loop reads CASSQSRQGGTEAFF. Written as DNA, the CDR3 is TGCGCCAGCAGCCAGAGCCGACAGGGGGGAACTGAAGCTTTCTTT.

The chain is built from TRBV30 and TRBJ1-4, with TRBD1 identical over 7 bases. The CDR3 runs to 15 residues. Trimming removed 4 bases from V and 5 bases from J; junction bases left unmatched: 10. The germline V gene encodes CDR1 GTSNPN and CDR2 SVGIG (reference sequence). This CDR3 is CAWNPPDRQNEKLFF. As DNA, the CDR3 is TGTGCCTGGAATCCTCCGGACAGGCAAAATGAAAAACTGTTTTTT. The whole variable domain, remainder taken from reference TRBV30 and TRBJ1-4, is SQTIHQWPATLVQPVGSPLSLECTVEGTSNPNLYWYRQAAGRGLQLLFYSVGIGQISSEVPQNLSASRPQDRQFILSSKKLLLSDSGFYLCAWNPPDRQNEKLFFGSGTQLSVL.

The V and J genes are TRBV12-2 and TRBJ2-1; TRBD1 reflects the table's D call only, with no check against the DNA. TRBV12-2 is a pseudogene. The CDR3 has 12 amino acids. The CDR3 loop reads CASRSQYNEQFF. The CDR3 DNA reads TGTGCAAGTCGCTCCCAATACAATGAGCAGTTCTTC.

The rearrangement links TRBV12-5 to TRBJ2-1, with 7 bases that match TRBD2. Per the germline V gene, CDR1 is LGHNT and CDR2 is FRNRAP. After removal of 8 bases from V and 6 bases from J, the junction contained 10 bases not matched to a gene. The CDR3 sequence is 14 residues long. The CDR3 region has the DNA TGTGCTAGTCTTGCGGGACTATCGTTCAATGAGCAGTTCTTC. Amino acid sequence: CASLAGLSFNEQFF.

This clone occurred once. The rearrangement uses TRBV4-2 and TRBJ2-1; D is possibly TRBD2 (5 bases). The CDR3 runs 16 residues. Germline V CDR1 and CDR2: LGHNA, YNFKEQ. Trimming cost V 4 bases and J 12 bases, with 25 bases left between them. Here the CDR3 reads CASSPWTGPLAEWQFF. CDR3 bases: TGTGCCAGCAGCCCTTGGACTGGCCCCCTGGCAGAGTGGCAGTTCTTC.

This clone has a single count. V usage is TRBV2 and J usage is TRBJ2-1; TRBD2 agrees at 13 bases. The V segment lost 6 bases and the J segment 8 bases; nucleotides outside the gene matches: 7. The CDR3 has 15 amino acids. The V gene's germline CDR1 is SNHLY and CDR2 FYNNEI. CDR3 amino acids: CASRGGLAGFYEQFF. CDR3 nucleotide sequence: TGTGCCAGCAGGGGGGGACTAGCGGGGTTCTATGAGCAGTTCTTC.